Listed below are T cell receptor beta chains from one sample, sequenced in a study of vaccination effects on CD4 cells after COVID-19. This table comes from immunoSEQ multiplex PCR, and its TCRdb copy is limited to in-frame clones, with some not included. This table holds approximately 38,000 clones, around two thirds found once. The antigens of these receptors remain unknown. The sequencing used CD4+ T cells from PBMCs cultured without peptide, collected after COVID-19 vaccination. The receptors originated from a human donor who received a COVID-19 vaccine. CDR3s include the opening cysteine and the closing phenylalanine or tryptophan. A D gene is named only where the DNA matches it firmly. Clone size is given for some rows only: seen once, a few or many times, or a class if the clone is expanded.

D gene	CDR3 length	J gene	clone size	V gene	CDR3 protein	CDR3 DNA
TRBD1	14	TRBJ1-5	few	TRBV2	CASSTTGFQQPQHF	TGTGCCAGCAGTACGACAGGGTTTCAACAGCCCCAGCATTTT
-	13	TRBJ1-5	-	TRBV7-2	CASSSHGNQPQHF	TGTGCCAGCAGCTCGCATGGCAATCAGCCCCAGCATTTT
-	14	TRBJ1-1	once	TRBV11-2	CASSLGTWNTEAFF	TGTGCCAGCAGCTTAGGGACATGGAACACTGAAGCTTTCTTT
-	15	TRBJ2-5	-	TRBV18	CASSPPRGREATQYF	TGTGCCAGCTCACCCCCCCGGGGGCGCGAGGCGACCCAGTACTTC
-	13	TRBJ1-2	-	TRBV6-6	CASSYSQGRSYTF	TGTGCCAGCAGTTACTCCCAGGGTAGGAGCTACACCTTC
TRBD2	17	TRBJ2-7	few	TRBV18	CASSPASGSPRVNEQYF	TGTGCCAGCTCACCAGCTAGCGGGAGTCCCAGGGTGAACGAGCAGTACTTC
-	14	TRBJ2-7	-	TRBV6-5	CASRQTVFSYEQYF	TGTGCCAGCAGGCAAACAGTTTTTTCCTACGAGCAGTACTTC
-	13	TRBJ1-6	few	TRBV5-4	CASSLVVNSPLHF	TGTGCCAGCAGCTTGGTGGTCAATTCACCCCTCCACTTT
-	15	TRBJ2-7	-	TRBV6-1	CASSEVWQASYEQYF	TGTGCCAGCAGTGAAGTTTGGCAGGCCTCCTACGAGCAGTACTTC
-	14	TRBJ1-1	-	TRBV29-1	CSVEVRLAGLEAFF	TGCAGCGTTGAAGTTAGGTTGGCAGGCCTTGAAGCTTTCTTT
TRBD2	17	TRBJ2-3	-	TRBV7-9	CASSLASSGVSTDTQYF	TGTGCCAGCAGCTTAGCGTCTAGCGGGGTCAGCACAGATACGCAGTATTTT
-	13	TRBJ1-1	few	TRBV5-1	CASSLVVNTEAFF	TGCGCCAGCAGCTTGGTGGTGAACACTGAAGCTTTCTTT
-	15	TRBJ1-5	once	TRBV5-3	CARSLDTAGRQPQHF	TGTGCCAGAAGCTTGGACACGGCAGGCCGGCAGCCCCAGCATTTT
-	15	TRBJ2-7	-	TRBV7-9	CASSGGDRSSYEQYF	TGTGCCAGCAGTGGGGGCGACAGGAGCTCCTACGAGCAGTACTTC
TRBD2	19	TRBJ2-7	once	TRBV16	CASSHPPGATSGTSYEQYF	TGTGCCAGCAGCCATCCTCCAGGGGCGACTAGCGGGACGTCCTACGAGCAGTACTTC
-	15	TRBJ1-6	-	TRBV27	CASRWQGLVNSPLHF	TGTGCCAGCAGATGGCAGGGGCTAGTTAATTCACCCCTCCACTTT
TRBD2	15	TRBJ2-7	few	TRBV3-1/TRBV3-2	CASSPGTSFPYEQYF	TGTGCCAGCAGCCCCGGGACTAGTTTCCCCTACGAGCAGTACTTC
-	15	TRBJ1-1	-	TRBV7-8	CASSLSGSMNTEAFF	TGTGCCAGCAGCCTTTCAGGATCCATGAACACTGAAGCTTTCTTT
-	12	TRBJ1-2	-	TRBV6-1	CASSETEYGYTF	TGTGCCAGCAGTGAAACCGAGTATGGCTACACCTTC
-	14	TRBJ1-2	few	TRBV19	CASIGSNTNYGYTF	TGTGCCAGTATAGGCAGCAATACTAACTATGGCTACACCTTC
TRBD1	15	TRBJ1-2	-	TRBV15	CATSRGTGVGIGYTF	TGTGCCACCAGCAGAGGGACAGGGGTGGGCATTGGCTACACCTTC
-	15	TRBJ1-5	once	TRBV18	CASSPRHGINQPQHF	TGTGCCAGCTCACCACGGCACGGAATCAATCAGCCCCAGCATTTT
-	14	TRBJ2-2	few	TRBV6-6	CAATLDRNTGELFF	TGTGCCGCAACTCTTGACAGGAACACCGGGGAGCTGTTTTTT
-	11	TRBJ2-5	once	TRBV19	CASNSGETQYF	TGTGCCAGCAACAGCGGCGAGACCCAGTACTTC
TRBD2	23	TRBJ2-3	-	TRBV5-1	CASSLAAGIKGTSGNPSTDTQYF	TGCGCCAGCAGCTTGGCCGCAGGGATTAAAGGGACTAGCGGGAACCCTAGCACAGATACGCAGTATTTT
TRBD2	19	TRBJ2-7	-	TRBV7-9	CASSLIRGLADRGVPEQYF	TGTGCCAGCAGCTTAATTCGTGGACTAGCGGACCGTGGGGTTCCCGAGCAGTACTTC
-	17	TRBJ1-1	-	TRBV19	CASTRERGGGRRTEAFF	TGTGCCAGTACCCGTGAAAGGGGCGGGGGTAGGCGGACTGAAGCTTTCTTT
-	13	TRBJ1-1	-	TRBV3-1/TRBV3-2	CASSNTRYTEAFF	TGTGCCAGCAGCAATACAAGGTACACTGAAGCTTTCTTT
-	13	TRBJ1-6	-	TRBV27	CASSFQYNSPLHF	TGTGCCAGCAGTTTCCAATATAATTCACCCCTCCACTTT
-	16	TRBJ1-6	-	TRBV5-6	CASSLANGGYNSPLHF	TGTGCCAGCAGCCTGGCGAACGGGGGCTATAATTCACCCCTCCACTTT
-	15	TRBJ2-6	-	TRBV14	CASSQVLAGANVLTF	TGTGCCAGCAGCCAAGTATTGGCTGGGGCCAACGTCCTGACTTTC
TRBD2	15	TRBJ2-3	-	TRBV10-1	CASSDQAGSTDTQYF	TGCGCCAGCAGTGATCAAGCGGGGAGCACAGATACGCAGTATTTT
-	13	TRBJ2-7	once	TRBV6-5	CATRATSTYEQYF	TGTGCCACCAGAGCCACTTCTACCTACGAGCAGTACTTC
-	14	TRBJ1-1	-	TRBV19	CASSIRTGDTEAFF	TGTGCCAGTAGTATCAGGACGGGGGACACTGAAGCTTTCTTT
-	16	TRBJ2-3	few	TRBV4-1	CASSQDRAESGDTQYF	TGCGCCAGCAGCCAAGATCGGGCGGAGTCCGGAGATACGCAGTATTTT
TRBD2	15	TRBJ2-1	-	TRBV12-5	CASGGTSGVYNEQFF	TGTGCTAGTGGGGGAACTAGCGGGGTCTACAATGAGCAGTTCTTC
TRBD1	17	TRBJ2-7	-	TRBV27	CASRTHYRTGGSYEQYF	TGTGCCAGCAGAACCCACTACCGGACAGGGGGCTCCTACGAGCAGTACTTC
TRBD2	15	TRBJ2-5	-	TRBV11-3	CASSLDGLAGETQYF	TGTGCCAGCAGCTTAGATGGACTAGCCGGAGAGACCCAGTACTTC
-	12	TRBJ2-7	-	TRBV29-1	CSVEDGAHEQYF	TGCAGCGTAGAGGACGGTGCCCACGAGCAGTACTTC
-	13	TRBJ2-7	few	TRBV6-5	CASSPYLFDEQYF	TGTGCCAGCAGTCCATATCTTTTCGACGAGCAGTACTTC
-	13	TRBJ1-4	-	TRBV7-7	CASSLVANEKLFF	TGTGCCAGCAGCTTAGTGGCTAATGAAAAACTGTTTTTT
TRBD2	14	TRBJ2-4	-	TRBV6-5	CARLAGLAKNIQYF	TGTGCCAGATTAGCGGGATTAGCCAAAAACATTCAGTACTTC
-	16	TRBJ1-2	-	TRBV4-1	CASSQEYGELLYGYTF	TGCGCCAGCAGCCAAGAATATGGGGAACTGCTCTATGGCTACACCTTC
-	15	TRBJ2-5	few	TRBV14	CASSQGFFPIKTQYF	TGTGCCAGCAGCCAAGGGTTCTTTCCGATAAAGACCCAGTACTTC
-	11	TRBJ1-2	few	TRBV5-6	CASSLAYGYTF	TGTGCCAGCAGCTTGGCGTATGGCTACACCTTC
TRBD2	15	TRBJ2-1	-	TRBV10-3	CAIRPTASGTDEQFF	TGTGCCATCAGGCCTACGGCTAGCGGGACGGATGAGCAGTTCTTC
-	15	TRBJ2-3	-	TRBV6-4	CASSDSGGATDTQYF	TGTGCCAGCAGTGACTCGGGGGGGGCCACAGATACGCAGTATTTT
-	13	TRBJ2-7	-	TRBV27	CASSPTVSYEQYF	TGTGCCAGCAGTCCGACAGTTTCCTACGAGCAGTACTTC
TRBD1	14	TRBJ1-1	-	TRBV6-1	CASSEQGASPEAFF	TGTGCCAGCAGTGAACAGGGGGCGAGTCCTGAAGCTTTCTTT
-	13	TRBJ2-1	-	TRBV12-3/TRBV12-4	CASSWERGDEQFF	TGTGCCAGCAGTTGGGAGAGAGGAGATGAGCAGTTCTTC
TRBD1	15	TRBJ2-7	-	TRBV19	CASSGAAGGRNEQYF	TGTGCCAGTAGTGGGGCTGCAGGGGGCCGGAACGAGCAGTACTTC
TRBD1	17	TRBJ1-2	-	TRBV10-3	CAISESFATGVKSGYTF	TGTGCCATCAGTGAGTCGTTTGCGACAGGGGTAAAGAGCGGCTACACCTTC
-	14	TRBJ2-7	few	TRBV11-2	CASSLEALSYEQYF	TGTGCCAGCAGCTTAGAGGCACTATCCTACGAGCAGTACTTC
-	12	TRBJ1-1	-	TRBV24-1	CATQGWSTEAFF	TGTGCCACCCAGGGTTGGAGCACTGAAGCTTTCTTT
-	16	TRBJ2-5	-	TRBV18	CASSPRSEGSQETQYF	TGTGCCAGCTCACCACGCTCGGAGGGATCACAAGAGACCCAGTACTTC
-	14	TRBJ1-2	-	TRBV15	CATSRDRGNYGYTF	TGTGCCACCAGCAGAGATAGGGGTAACTATGGCTACACCTTC
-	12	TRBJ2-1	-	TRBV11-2	CASSLEKGEQFF	TGTGCCAGCAGCTTAGAAAAGGGGGAGCAGTTCTTC
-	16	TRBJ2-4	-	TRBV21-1	CASSKSEGAAKNIQYF	TGTGCCAGCAGCAAATCGGAGGGGGCCGCCAAAAACATTCAGTACTTC
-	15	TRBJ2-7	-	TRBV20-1	CSASLPYGRHREQYF	TGCAGTGCTAGTCTCCCCTACGGGAGACACCGCGAGCAGTACTTC